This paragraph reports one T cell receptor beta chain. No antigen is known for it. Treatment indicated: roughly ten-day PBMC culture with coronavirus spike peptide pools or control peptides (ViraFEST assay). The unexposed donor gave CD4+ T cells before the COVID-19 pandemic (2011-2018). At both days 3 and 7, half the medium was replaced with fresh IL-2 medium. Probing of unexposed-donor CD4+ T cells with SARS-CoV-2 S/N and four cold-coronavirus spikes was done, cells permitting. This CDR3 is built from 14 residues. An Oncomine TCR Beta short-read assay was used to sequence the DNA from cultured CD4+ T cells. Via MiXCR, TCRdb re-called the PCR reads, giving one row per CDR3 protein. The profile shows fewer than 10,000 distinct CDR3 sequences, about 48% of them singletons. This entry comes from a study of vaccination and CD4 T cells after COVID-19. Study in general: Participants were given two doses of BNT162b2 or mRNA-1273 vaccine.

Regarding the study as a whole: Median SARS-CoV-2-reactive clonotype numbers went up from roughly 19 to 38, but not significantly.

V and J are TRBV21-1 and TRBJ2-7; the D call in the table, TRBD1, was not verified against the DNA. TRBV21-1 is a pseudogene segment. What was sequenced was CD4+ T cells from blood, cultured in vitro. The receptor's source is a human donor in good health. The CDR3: CASRDQGPPYEQYF. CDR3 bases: TGTGCCAGCAGGGATCAGGGACCCCCCTACGAGCAGTACTTC.